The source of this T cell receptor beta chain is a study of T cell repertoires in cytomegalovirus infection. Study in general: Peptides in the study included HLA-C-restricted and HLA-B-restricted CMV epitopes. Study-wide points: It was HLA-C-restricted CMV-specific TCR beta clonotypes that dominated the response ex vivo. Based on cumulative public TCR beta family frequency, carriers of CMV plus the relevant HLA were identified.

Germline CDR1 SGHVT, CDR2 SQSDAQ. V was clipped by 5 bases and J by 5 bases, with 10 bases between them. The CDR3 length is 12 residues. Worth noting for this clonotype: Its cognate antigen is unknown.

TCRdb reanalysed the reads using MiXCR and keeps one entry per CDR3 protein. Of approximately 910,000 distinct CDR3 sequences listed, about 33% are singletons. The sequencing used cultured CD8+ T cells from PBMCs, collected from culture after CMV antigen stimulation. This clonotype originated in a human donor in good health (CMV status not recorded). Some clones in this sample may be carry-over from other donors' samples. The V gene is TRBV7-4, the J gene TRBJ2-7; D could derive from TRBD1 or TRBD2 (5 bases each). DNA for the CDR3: TGTGCCAGCAGCCACGAGGGGAACGAGCAGTACTTC. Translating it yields CASSHEGNEQYF.